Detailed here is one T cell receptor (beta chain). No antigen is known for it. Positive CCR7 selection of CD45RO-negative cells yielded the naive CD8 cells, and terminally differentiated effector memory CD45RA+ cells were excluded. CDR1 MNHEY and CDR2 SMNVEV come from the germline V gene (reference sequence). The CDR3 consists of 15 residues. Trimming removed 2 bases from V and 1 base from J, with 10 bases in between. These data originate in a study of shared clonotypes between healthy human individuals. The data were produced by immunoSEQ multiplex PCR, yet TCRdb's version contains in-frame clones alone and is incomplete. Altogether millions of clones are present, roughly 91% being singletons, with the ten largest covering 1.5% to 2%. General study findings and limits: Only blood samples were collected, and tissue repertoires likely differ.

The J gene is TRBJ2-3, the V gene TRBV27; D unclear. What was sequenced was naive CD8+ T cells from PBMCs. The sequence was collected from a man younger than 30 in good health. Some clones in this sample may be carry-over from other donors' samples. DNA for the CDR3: TGTGCCAGCAGTTTACCCCAGGTCGGCACAGATACGCAGTATTTT. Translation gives CASSLPQVGTDTQYF.